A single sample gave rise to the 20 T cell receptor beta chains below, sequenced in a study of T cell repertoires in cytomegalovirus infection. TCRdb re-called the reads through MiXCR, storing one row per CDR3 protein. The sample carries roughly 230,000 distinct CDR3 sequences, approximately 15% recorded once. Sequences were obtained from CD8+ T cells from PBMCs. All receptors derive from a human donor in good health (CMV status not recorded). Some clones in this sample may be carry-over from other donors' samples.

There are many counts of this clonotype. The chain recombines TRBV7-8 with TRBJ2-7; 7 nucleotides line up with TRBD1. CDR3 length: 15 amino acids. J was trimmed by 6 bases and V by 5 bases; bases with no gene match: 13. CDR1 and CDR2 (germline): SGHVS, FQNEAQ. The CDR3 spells CASSPGIGGVTEQYF. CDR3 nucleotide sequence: TGTGCCAGCAGCCCGGGGATAGGGGGCGTCACCGAGCAGTACTTC.

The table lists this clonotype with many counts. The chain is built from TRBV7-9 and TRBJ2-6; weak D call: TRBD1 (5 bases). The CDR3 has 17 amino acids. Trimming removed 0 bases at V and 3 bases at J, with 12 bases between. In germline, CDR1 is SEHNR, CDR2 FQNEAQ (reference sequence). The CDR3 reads CASSLARVLGGANVLTF. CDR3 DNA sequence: TGTGCCAGCAGCTTAGCCAGGGTCCTAGGTGGGGCCAACGTCCTGACTTTC.

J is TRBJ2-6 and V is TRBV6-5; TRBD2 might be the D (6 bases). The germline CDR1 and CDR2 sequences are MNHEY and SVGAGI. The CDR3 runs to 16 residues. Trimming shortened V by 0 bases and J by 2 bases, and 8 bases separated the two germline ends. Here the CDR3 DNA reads TGTGCCAGCAGTTACTCTCGGGAGACTGGGGCCAACGTCCTGACTTTC. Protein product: CASSYSRETGANVLTF.

The CDR3 DNA is TGCAGCGTTCTTCCAGGGGTTTCCTACAATGAGCAGTTCTTC. Its translation: CSVLPGVSYNEQFF. This rearrangement joins TRBV29-1 to TRBJ2-1; tentatively, D is TRBD1 (6 bases). Trimming stripped 5 bases from V and 1 base from J, with 12 bases between. The CDR3 has 14 amino acids. Germline loops: CDR1 SQVTM, CDR2 ANQGSEA.

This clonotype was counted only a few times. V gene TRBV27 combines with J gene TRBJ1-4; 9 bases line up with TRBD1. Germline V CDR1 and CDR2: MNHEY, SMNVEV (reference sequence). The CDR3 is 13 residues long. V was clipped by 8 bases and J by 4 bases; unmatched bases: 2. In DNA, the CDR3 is TGTGCCAGCCGGACAGGGGTTAATGAAAAACTGTTTTTT. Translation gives CASRTGVNEKLFF.

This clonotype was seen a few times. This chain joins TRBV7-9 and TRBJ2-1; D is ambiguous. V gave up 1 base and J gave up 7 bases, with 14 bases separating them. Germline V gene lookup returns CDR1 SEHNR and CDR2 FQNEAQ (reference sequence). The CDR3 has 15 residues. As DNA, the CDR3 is TGTGCCAGCAGCTTAGTCACTCCCTGGGGAAATGAGCAGTTCTTC. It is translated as CASSLVTPWGNEQFF.

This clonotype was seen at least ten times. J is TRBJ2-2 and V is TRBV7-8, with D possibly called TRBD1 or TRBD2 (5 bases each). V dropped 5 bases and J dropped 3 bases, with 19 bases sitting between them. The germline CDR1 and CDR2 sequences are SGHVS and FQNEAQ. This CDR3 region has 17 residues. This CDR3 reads CASSEDPGTPYTGELFF. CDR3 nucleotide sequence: TGTGCCAGCAGCGAAGACCCCGGGACGCCTTACACCGGGGAGCTGTTTTTT. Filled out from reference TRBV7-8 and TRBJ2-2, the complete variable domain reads GAGVSQSPRYKVAKRGQDVALRCDPISGHVSLFWYQQALGQGPEFLTYFQNEAQLDKSGLPSDRFFAERPEGSVSTLKIQRTQQEDSAVYLCASSEDPGTPYTGELFFGEGSRLTVL.

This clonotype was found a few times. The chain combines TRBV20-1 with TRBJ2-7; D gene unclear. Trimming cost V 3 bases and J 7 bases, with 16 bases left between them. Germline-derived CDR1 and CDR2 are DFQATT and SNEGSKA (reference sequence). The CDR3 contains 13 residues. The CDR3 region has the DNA TGCAGTGCTAGGGACCGACGTAGCCGGGAGCAGTACTTC. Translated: CSARDRRSREQYF.

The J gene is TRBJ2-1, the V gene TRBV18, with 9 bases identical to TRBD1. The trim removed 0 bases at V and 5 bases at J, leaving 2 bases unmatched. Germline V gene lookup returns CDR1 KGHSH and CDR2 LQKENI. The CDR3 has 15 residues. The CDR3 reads CASSPPGQGNNEQFF. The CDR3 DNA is TGTGCCAGCTCACCACCAGGACAGGGGAACAATGAGCAGTTCTTC.

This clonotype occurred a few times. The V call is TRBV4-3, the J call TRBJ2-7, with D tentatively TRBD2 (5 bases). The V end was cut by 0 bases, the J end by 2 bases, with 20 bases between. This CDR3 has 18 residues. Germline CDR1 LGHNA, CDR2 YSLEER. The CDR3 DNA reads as TGCGCCAGCAGCCAAGAAAGGGAGCTAGTTCCTCTACCCTACGAGCAGTACTTC. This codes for CASSQERELVPLPYEQYF.

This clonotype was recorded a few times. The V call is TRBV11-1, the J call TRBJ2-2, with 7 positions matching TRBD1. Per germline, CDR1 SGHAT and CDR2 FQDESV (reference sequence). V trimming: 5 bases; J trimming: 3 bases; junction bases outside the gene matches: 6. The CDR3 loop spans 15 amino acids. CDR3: CASSQGQLYTGELFF. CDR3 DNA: TGTGCCAGCAGCCAGGGACAGCTTTACACCGGGGAGCTGTTTTTT. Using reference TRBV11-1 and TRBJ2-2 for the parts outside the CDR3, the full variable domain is EAEVAQSPRYKITEKSQAVAFWCDPISGHATLYWYRQILGQGPELLVQFQDESVVDDSQLPKDRFSAERLKGVDSTLKIQPAELGDSAMYLCASSQGQLYTGELFFGEGSRLTVL.

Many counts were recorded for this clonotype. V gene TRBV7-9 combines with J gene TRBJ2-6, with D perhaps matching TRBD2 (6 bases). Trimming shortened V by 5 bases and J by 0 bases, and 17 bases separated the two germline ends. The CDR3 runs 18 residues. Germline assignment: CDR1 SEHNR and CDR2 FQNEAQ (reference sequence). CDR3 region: CASSAAGLPSSGANVLTF. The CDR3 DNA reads TGTGCCAGCAGCGCGGCGGGACTCCCAAGCTCTGGGGCCAACGTCCTGACTTTC. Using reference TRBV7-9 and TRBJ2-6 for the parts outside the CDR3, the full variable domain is DTGVSQNPRHKITKRGQNVTFRCDPISEHNRLYWYRQTLGQGPEFLTYFQNEAQLEKSRLLSDRFSAERPKGSFSTLEIQRTEQGDSAMYLCASSAAGLPSSGANVLTFGAGSRLTVL.

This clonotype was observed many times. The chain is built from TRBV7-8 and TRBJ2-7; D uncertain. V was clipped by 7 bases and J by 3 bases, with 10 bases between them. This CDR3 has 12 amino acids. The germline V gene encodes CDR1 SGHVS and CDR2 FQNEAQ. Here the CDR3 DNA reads TGTGCCAGCACCGAACCCAGCTACGAGCAGTACTTC. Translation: CASTEPSYEQYF.

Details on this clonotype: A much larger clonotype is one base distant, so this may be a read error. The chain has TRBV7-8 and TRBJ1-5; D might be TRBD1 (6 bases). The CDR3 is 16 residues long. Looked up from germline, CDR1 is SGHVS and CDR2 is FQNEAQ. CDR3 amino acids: CASNLDPGTRNQPQHF. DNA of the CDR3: TGTGCCAGCAACTTAGATCCGGGGACACGCAATCAGCCCCAGCATTTT.

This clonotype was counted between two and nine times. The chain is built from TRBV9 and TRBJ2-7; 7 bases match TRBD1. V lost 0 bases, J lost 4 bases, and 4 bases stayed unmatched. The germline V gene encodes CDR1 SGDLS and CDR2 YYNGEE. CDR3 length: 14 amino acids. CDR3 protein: CASSVAEQGYEQYF. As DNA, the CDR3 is TGTGCCAGCAGCGTAGCTGAACAGGGGTACGAGCAGTACTTC.

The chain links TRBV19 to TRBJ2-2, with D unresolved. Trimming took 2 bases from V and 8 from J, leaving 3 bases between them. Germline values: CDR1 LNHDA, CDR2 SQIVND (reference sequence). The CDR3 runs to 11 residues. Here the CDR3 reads CASSIWGELFF. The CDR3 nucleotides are TGTGCCAGTAGTATATGGGGGGAGCTGTTTTTT.

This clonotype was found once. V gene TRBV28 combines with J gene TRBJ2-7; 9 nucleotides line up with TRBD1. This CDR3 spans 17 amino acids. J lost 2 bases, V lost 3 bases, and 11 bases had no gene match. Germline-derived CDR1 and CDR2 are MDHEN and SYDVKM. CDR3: CASSFATGTGIPYEQYF. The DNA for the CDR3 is TGTGCCAGCAGTTTTGCGACCGGGACAGGGATCCCCTACGAGCAGTACTTC.

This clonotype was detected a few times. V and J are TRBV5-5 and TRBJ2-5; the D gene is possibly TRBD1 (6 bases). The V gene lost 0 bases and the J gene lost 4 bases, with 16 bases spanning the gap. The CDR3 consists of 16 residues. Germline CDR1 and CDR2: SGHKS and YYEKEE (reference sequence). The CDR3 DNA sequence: TGTGCCAGCAGCTTGGCCAGGGGTTTCACGGGAGAGACCCAGTACTTC. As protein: CASSLARGFTGETQYF.

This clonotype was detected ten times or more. CDR3 nucleotides: TGTGCCAGCAGCTTAGATAAAGGAGGTACTAACTATGGCTACACCTTC. The encoded protein is CASSLDKGGTNYGYTF. V gene TRBV7-2 combines with J gene TRBJ1-2, with D unresolved. V was clipped by 1 base and J by 0 bases, with 12 bases between them. CDR1 SGHTA and CDR2 FQGNSA come from the germline V gene. The CDR3 runs to 16 residues.

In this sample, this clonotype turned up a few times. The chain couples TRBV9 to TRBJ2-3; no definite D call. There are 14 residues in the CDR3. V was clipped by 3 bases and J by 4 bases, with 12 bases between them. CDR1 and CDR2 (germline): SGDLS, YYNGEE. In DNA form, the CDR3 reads TGTGCCAGCAGCGAAGAATCGTTCGCAGATACGCAGTATTTT. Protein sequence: CASSEESFADTQYF.